This TCR beta chain appears in the sequencing data of a study of metastatic and nonmetastatic thyroid tumors (dated by TCRdb to about 2020). In terms of the full investigation: The researchers compared repertoires between peripheral blood samples and tumor or nodule tissue samples from patients with malignant or benign thyroid disease.

Note on this clone: Which antigen it targets is not known. No base quality information exists; no much larger clone differs at one position.

CDR1 and CDR2, looked up from the germline V gene, are MRHNA and SNTAGT. The CDR3 measures 15 amino acids from cysteine to phenylalanine. Only CDR3 DNA is held: 45 bases, read in frame from base 1. Trimming takes 5 bases off V and 2 bases off J; junction bases not matched to a gene: 5. Findings and caveats that apply to the study as a whole: In both blood and tumor samples, TCR beta diversity was reported to be significantly higher in malignant tumors than in benign nodules.

The library relied on PCR. This sample was sequenced with an Illumina HiSeq 4000. High-throughput sequencing was used to profile the TCR beta-chain CDR3 region of each patient. As for how the authors treated the data: Drawing on CDR3 differences between clinicopathological groups, the researchers built a classifier meant to tell apart patients with distant-metastatic papillary thyroid cancer. The Shannon index was used to assess repertoire diversity, and the Morisita-Horn index was used to assess tumor-blood repertoire similarity. TCRdb itself trimmed the public reads at Q25 with fastp, ran MiXCR and retained productive beta chains. The V and J calls here are based on TCRdb, not the publication. The sample includes under 50,000 clones, with approximately 20% observed a single time. The ten biggest clones cover about 3.8% of the sample. No patient had received any treatment before thyroid surgery. Using T-cell receptor beta sequencing, the researchers looked back retrospectively at clinical samples from patients, gathered between about 2011 and 2019.

This sequence originates from a male donor with papillary thyroid cancer or a benign thyroid nodule (not recorded which). Some clones in this sample may be carry-over from other donors' samples. The sequence is built from TRBV6-4 and TRBJ2-1, with 8 middle bases fitting TRBD2. Material: blood. The nucleotide sequence is given as TGTGCCAGCAGTCCCTTAGCGGGAACCTACAATGAGCAGTTCTTC. This encodes CASSPLAGTYNEQFF.